Following are 18 T cell receptor beta chains from one sample sequenced in a study of T cell repertoires and Cas9 in healthy adults. Sequencing was performed with immunoSEQ multiplex PCR; in TCRdb, only in-frame clones are kept and a portion is missing. This sample has 20,000 to 25,000 clones; more than 80% occur once, and the top ten carry less than 2%. Sequenced input: CD4+ effector T cells (CD127+, CD25-, CD137-, CD154-) from PBMCs; culture status not recorded. These receptors originate from a human donor in good health.

The chain combines TRBV9 with TRBJ2-1, with TRBD1 matching over 7 bases. V lost 0 bases to trimming and J lost 3 bases; unmatched junction nucleotides: 0. This CDR3 has 14 amino acids. The germline gives CDR1 SGDLS, CDR2 YYNGEE. The CDR3 sequence: CASSVGDSYNEQFF. The CDR3 DNA reads as TGTGCCAGCAGCGTAGGGGACAGCTACAATGAGCAGTTCTTC.

The V gene is TRBV15, the J gene TRBJ2-5; 8 positions agree with TRBD2. This CDR3 is 13 amino acids long. Germline values: CDR1 LNHNV, CDR2 YYDKDF (reference sequence). Trimming removed 8 bases from V and 4 bases from J; junction bases left unmatched: 6. The DNA for the CDR3 is TGTGCCACCCGGGGGGGGCCTGGAGAGACCCAGTACTTC. Amino acids: CATRGGPGETQYF.

A few counts support this clone. V usage is TRBV18 and J usage is TRBJ1-1; D perhaps matches TRBD1 (5 bases). This CDR3 has 13 residues. The germline V gene encodes CDR1 KGHSH and CDR2 LQKENI. Trimming shortened V by 0 bases and J by 10 bases, and 12 bases separated the two germline ends. The CDR3 sequence: CASSPPGTQLAFF. CDR3 coding DNA: TGTGCCAGCTCACCACCTGGGACCCAACTAGCTTTCTTT.

This rearrangement joins TRBV28 to TRBJ2-5, with 11 nucleotides matching TRBD2. Looked up from germline, CDR1 is MDHEN and CDR2 is SYDVKM. This CDR3 has 14 residues. J gave up 6 bases and V 3 bases, and 3 bases lay outside the gene matches. For the CDR3, the DNA is TGTGCCAGCAGTTTTCTAGCGGGAGGACAGACCCAGTACTTC. Its translation is CASSFLAGGQTQYF.

The J gene is TRBJ2-7, the V gene TRBV28; possibly TRBD1 or TRBD2 for D (6 bases each). The CDR3 has 16 amino acids. With 4 bases removed from V and 3 bases from J, the gap between germline ends came to 19 bases. Germline assignment: CDR1 MDHEN and CDR2 SYDVKM. In DNA form, the CDR3 reads TGTGCCAGCAGTTCCCCCGGGGGCCGGGGGAACTACGAGCAGTACTTC. This encodes CASSSPGGRGNYEQYF.

The CDR3 reads CASSQPGTGKTEAFF. CDR3 sequence (DNA): TGTGCCAGCAGTCAGCCCGGGACAGGGAAGACTGAAGCTTTCTTT. The genes are TRBV28 and TRBJ1-1, with 9 bases identical to TRBD1. V shed 5 bases and J 5 bases; nucleotides not matched to a gene: 9. Germline CDR1 and CDR2: MDHEN and SYDVKM. The length of the CDR3 is 15 residues.

In the case of this clone: The same CDR3 is also encoded by other DNA sequences in this sample. The chain is built from TRBV18 and TRBJ1-1; the match to TRBD1 covers 9 bases. Germline-derived CDR1 and CDR2 are KGHSH and LQKENI. The CDR3 sequence is 14 residues long. The J segment lost 1 base and the V segment lost 3 bases, leaving 0 bases of the junction unmatched. CDR3 in amino acids: CASSPGQGNTEAFF. The CDR3 DNA is TGTGCCAGCTCACCGGGACAGGGGAACACTGAAGCTTTCTTT.

The chain has TRBV5-1 and TRBJ2-5; TRBD2 matches 12 bases. Gene TRBJ2-7 matches the end of the DNA better, so the J call may be wrong. The CDR3 covers 15 residues. Germline V gene sequence: CDR1 SGHRS, CDR2 YFSETQ. The CDR3 sequence is CASSRLAGESYEQYF. The DNA for the CDR3 is TGCGCCAGCAGCCGACTAGCGGGGGAGTCCTACGAGCAGTACTTC.

This chain uses TRBV29-1 with TRBJ1-2, with 10 bases aligning to TRBD1. The trim removed 7 bases at V and 5 bases at J, leaving 16 bases unmatched. CDR3 size: 16 residues. CDR1 is SQVTM and CDR2 is ANQGSEA in the germline V gene. The CDR3: CSAKRTGGQAGYGYTF. As DNA, the CDR3 is TGCAGCGCGAAAAGGACAGGGGGTCAGGCCGGGTATGGCTACACCTTC. The full variable domain, in which reference TRBV29-1 and TRBJ1-2 provide the parts outside the CDR3, is SAVISQKPSRDICQRGTSLTIQCQVDSQVTMMFWYRQQPGQSLTLIATANQGSEATYESGFVIDKFPISRPNLTFSTLTVSNMSPEDSSIYLCSAKRTGGQAGYGYTFGSGTRLTVV.

In nucleotides, the CDR3 is TGCGCCAGCAGCCAAGAAAGTCTAGCTTACGAGCAGTACTTC. Translating gives CASSQESLAYEQYF. The chain combines TRBV4-3 with TRBJ2-7; a weak D match, TRBD2 (5 bases). This CDR3 has 14 residues. The germline V gene has CDR1 LGHNA and CDR2 YSLEER. V shed 0 bases and J shed 4 bases, with 10 bases lying between them.

This chain uses TRBV5-8 with TRBJ2-3, with D perhaps matching TRBD1 (6 bases). V was clipped by 2 bases and J by 5 bases, with 12 bases between them. This CDR3 is 14 amino acids long. CDR1 and CDR2 from the germline V gene are SGHTS and YDEGEE. The CDR3 region is CASSLEGGVDTQYF. In DNA form, the CDR3 reads TGTGCCAGCAGCTTAGAAGGGGGTGTAGATACGCAGTATTTT. Full variable domain (rest looked up from reference TRBV5-8 and TRBJ2-3): EAGVTQSPTHLIKTRGQQATLRCSPISGHTSVYWYQQALGLGLQFLLWYDEGEERNRGNFPPRFSGRQFPNYSSELNVNALELEDSALYLCASSLEGGVDTQYFGPGTRLTVL.

The genes are TRBV30 and TRBJ1-2; unclear D gene. V lost 5 bases to trimming and J lost 1 base, with 14 bases between them. Germline CDR1 reads GTSNPN; CDR2 reads SVGIG (reference sequence). The CDR3 has 14 amino acids. CDR3 sequence reads: CAWSGVSHNYGYTF. The DNA for the CDR3 is TGTGCCTGGTCAGGCGTGTCCCATAACTATGGCTACACCTTC.

V and J are TRBV7-2 and TRBJ1-4; TRBD1 matches 10 bases. This CDR3 contains 15 residues. V trimming: 3 bases; J trimming: 3 bases; junction bases outside the gene matches: 1. Germline V gene lookup returns CDR1 SGHTA and CDR2 FQGNSA. The CDR3 region is CASSLGQGPNEKLFF. DNA of the CDR3: TGTGCCAGCAGCTTGGGACAGGGGCCTAATGAAAAACTGTTTTTT.

V usage is TRBV28 and J usage is TRBJ2-1, with D unresolved. The CDR3 length is 10 residues. CDR1 and CDR2 (germline): MDHEN, SYDVKM. V was clipped by 6 bases and J by 3 bases, with 0 bases between them. CDR3 region: CASSYNEQFF. The CDR3 DNA is TGTGCCAGCAGCTACAATGAGCAGTTCTTC.

This chain connects TRBV6-6 to TRBJ1-2; no clear D. Trimming took 5 bases from V and 4 from J, leaving 8 bases between them. CDR3 length equals 12 residues. In germline, CDR1 is MNHNY, CDR2 SVGAGI (reference sequence). CDR3: CASSGRTYGYTF. DNA for the CDR3: TGTGCCAGCAGTGGGAGGACCTATGGCTACACCTTC.

CDR3 in amino acids: CASSSTGVNYGYTF. The DNA for the CDR3 is TGTGCCAGTAGTAGTACAGGGGTGAACTATGGCTACACCTTC. The gene calls are TRBV19 and TRBJ1-2; TRBD1 matches at 7 bases. Germline CDR1 reads LNHDA; CDR2 reads SQIVND (reference sequence). CDR3 length equals 14 residues. The V segment lost 4 bases and the J segment 2 bases; nucleotides outside the gene matches: 4.

CDR3 DNA: TGTGCCAGCAGCGAATGGGGATGGAGTCAGCCCCAGCATTTT. Protein sequence: CASSEWGWSQPQHF. J is TRBJ1-5 and V is TRBV5-6; D gene ambiguous. Between the trimmed V and J ends, which lost 4 bases and 6 bases, there was a span of 14 bases. The germline V gene has CDR1 SGHDT and CDR2 YYEEEE. CDR3 length: 14 residues.

The rearrangement uses TRBV5-6 and TRBJ2-5; perhaps TRBD1 as D (6 bases). Looked up from germline, CDR1 is SGHDT and CDR2 is YYEEEE. The CDR3 loop spans 14 amino acids. V was pared by 2 bases and J by 5 bases, with 13 bases between. The CDR3 loop is CASSFTGSSETQYF. The CDR3 nucleotides are TGTGCCAGCAGCTTCACAGGGTCGTCCGAGACCCAGTACTTC.